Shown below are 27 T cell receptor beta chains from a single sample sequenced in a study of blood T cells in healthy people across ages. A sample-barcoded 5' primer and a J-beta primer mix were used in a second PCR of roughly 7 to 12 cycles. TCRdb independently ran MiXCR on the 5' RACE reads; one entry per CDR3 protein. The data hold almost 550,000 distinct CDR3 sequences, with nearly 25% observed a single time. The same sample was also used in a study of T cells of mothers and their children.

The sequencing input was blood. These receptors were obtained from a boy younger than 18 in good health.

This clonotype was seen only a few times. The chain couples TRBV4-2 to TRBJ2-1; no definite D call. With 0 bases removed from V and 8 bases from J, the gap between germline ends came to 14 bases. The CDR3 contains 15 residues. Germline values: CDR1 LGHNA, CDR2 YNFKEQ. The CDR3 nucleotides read TGTGCCAGCAGCCAAGATCTAGGACGACCCTATGAGCAGTTCTTC. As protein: CASSQDLGRPYEQFF.

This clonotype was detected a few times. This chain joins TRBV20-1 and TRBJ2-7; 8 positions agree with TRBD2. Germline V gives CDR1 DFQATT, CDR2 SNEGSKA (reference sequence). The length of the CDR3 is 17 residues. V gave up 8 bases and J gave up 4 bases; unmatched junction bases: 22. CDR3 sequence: CSSLGGGRAGVGYEQYF. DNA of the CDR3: TGCAGTTCGCTAGGGGGGGGACGAGCGGGAGTTGGATACGAGCAGTACTTC.

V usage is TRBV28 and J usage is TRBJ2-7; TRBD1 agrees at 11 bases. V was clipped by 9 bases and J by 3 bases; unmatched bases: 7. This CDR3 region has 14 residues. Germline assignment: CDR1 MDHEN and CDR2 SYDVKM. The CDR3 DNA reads TGTGCCAGTCTACAGGGACAGGGGGTCTACGAGCAGTACTTC. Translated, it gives CASLQGQGVYEQYF.

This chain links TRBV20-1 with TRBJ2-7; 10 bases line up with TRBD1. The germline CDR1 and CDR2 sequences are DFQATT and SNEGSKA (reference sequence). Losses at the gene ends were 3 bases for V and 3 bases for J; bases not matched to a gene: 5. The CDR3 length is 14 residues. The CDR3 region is CSASVGQGHYEQYF. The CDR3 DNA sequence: TGCAGTGCTAGTGTGGGACAGGGGCACTACGAGCAGTACTTC.

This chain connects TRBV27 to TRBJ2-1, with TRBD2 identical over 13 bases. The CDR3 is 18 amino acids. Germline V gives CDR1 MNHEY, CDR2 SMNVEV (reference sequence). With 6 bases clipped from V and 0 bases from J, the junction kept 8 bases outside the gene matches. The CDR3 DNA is TGTGCCAGCAGAGGACTAGCGGGGGTCGTAAGCTCCTACAATGAGCAGTTCTTC. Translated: CASRGLAGVVSSYNEQFF.

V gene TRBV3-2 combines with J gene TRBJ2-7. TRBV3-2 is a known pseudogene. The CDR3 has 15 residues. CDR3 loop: CASSLDQGILYEQYF. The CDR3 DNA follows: TGTGCCAGCAGCTTAGATCAAGGGATCCTGTACGAGCAGTACTTC.

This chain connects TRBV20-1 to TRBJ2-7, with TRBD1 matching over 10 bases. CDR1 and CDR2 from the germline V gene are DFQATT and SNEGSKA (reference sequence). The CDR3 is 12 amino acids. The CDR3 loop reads CSARDRGYEQYF. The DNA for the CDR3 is TGCAGCGCTCGGGACAGGGGATACGAGCAGTACTTC.

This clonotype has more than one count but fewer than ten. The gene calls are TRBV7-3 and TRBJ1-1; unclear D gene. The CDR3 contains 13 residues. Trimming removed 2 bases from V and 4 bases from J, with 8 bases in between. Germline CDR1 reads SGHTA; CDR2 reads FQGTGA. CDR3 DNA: TGTGCCAGCAGCTTATGGCGGAGCACTGAAGCTTTCTTT. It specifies CASSLWRSTEAFF.

The CDR3 DNA sequence: TGTGCCAGCAGCTTAGCTACGGACGGGAGGGGTGGCTACACCTTC. This gives the protein CASSLATDGRGGYTF. The chain links TRBV7-9 to TRBJ1-2, with a possible D match to TRBD1 (5 bases). This CDR3 has 15 amino acids. V lost 0 bases and J 7 bases, leaving 15 bases between the germline ends. The V gene's germline CDR1 is SEHNR and CDR2 FQNEAQ (reference sequence).

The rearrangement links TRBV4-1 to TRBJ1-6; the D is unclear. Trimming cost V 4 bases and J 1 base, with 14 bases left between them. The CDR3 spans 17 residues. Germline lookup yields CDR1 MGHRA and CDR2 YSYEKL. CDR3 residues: CASSPGPGGSYNSPLHF. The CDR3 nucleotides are TGCGCCAGCAGCCCGGGCCCGGGTGGATCCTATAATTCACCCCTCCACTTT.

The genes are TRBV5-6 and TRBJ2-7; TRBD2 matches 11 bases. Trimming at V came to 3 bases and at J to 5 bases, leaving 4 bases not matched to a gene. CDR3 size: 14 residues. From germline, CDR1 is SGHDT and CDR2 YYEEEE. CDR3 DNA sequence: TGTGCCAGCAGCTCGGGACTAGCGGCGGACGAGCAGTACTTC. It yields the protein CASSSGLAADEQYF.

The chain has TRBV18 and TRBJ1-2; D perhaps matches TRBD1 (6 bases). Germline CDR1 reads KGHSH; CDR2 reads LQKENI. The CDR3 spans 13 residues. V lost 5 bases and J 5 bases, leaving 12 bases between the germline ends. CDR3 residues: CASSAGAEYGYTF. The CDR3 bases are TGTGCCAGCTCAGCGGGGGCTGAGTATGGCTACACCTTC.

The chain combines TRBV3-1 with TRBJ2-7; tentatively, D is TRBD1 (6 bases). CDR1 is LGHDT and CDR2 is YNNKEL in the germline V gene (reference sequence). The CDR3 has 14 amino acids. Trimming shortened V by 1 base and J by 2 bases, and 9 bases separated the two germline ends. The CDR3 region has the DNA TGTGCCAGCAGCCAAGGTAACAGGGCCTACGAGCAGTACTTC. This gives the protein CASSQGNRAYEQYF.

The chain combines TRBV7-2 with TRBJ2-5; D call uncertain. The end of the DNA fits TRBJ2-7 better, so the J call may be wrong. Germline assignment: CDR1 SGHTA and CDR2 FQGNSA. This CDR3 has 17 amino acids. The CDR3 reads CASSLDGYPSVPYEQYF. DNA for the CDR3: TGTGCCAGCAGCTTAGATGGGTACCCCTCTGTTCCATACGAGCAGTACTTC.

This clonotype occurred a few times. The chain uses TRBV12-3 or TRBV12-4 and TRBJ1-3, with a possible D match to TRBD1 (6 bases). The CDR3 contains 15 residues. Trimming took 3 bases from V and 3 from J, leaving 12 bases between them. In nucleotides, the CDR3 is TGTGCCAGCAGTTTCTTTACAGGGAATGGAAACACCATATATTTT. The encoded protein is CASSFFTGNGNTIYF.

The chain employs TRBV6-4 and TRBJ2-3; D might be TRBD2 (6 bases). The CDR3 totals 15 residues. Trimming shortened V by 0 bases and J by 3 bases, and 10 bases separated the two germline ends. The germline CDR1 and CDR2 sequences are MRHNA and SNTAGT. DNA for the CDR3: TGTGCCAGCAGTGACTCGGTGGGGGGTACAGATACGCAGTATTTT. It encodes CASSDSVGGTDTQYF.

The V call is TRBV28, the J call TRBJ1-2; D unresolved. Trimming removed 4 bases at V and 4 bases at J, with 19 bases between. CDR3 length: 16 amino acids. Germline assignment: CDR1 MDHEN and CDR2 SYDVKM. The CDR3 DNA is TGTGCCAGCAGTTCTCCTCGGGAAGGACTCTCCTATGGCTACACCTTC. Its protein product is CASSSPREGLSYGYTF.

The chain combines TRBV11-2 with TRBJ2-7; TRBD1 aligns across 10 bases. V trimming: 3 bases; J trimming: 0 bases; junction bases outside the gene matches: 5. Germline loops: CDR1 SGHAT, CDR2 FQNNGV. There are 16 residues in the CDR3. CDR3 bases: TGTGCCAGCAGCTTTAAGGACAGGGGGAGCTCCTACGAGCAGTACTTC. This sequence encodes CASSFKDRGSSYEQYF.

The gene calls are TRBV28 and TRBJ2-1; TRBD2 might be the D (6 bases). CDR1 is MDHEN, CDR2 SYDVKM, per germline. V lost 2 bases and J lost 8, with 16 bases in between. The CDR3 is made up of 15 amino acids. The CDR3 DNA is TGTGCCAGCAGTTTAAGTACCGGGAGTTGGTATGAGCAGTTCTTC. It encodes CASSLSTGSWYEQFF.

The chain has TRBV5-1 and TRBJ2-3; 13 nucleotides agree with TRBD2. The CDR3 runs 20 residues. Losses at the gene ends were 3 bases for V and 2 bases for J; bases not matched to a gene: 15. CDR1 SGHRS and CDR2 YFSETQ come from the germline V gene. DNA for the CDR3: TGCGCCAGCAGCTCCCGGGAGAGTTATGGACTAGCGGGAGTCACAGATACGCAGTATTTT. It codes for CASSSRESYGLAGVTDTQYF.

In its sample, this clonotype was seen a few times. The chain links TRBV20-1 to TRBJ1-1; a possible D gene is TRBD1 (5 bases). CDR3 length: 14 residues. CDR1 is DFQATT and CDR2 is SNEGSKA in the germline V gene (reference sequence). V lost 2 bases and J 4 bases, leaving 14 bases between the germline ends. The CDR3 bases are TGCAGTGCTAGACGGGCGGGGCGGGCCACTGAAGCTTTCTTT. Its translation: CSARRAGRATEAFF.

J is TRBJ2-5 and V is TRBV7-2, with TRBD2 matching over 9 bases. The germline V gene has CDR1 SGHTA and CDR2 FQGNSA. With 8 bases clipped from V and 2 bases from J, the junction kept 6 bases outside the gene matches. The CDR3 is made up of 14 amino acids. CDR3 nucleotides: TGTGCCAGCCGCGCGGGGGGGGGACAAGAGACCCAGTACTTC. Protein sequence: CASRAGGGQETQYF.

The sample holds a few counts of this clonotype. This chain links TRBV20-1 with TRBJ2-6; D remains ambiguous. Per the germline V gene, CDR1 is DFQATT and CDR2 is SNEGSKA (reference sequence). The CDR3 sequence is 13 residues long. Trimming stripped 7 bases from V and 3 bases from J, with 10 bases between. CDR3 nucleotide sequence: TGCAGTGTTCTCTCCGGTGGGGCCAACGTCCTGACTTTC. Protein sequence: CSVLSGGANVLTF.

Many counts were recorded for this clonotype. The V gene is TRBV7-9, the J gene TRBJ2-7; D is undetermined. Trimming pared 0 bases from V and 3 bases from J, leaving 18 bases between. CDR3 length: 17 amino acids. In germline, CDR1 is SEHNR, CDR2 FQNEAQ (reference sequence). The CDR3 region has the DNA TGTGCCAGCAGCTTAGCGGGCGTACCTATAAGGAACTACGAGCAGTACTTC. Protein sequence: CASSLAGVPIRNYEQYF.

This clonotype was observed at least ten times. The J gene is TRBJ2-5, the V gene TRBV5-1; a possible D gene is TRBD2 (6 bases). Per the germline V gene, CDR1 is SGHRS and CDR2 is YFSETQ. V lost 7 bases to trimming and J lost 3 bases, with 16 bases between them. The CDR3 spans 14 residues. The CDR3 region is CASGGSGREETQYF. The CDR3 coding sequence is TGCGCCAGCGGGGGGTCGGGCAGAGAAGAGACCCAGTACTTC.

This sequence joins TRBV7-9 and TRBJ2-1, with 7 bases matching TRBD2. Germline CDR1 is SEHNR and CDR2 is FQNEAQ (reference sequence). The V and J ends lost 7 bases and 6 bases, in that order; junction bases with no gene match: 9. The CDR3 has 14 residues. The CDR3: CASTTGGLGNEQFF. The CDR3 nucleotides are TGTGCCAGCACCACCGGGGGGTTAGGCAATGAGCAGTTCTTC.

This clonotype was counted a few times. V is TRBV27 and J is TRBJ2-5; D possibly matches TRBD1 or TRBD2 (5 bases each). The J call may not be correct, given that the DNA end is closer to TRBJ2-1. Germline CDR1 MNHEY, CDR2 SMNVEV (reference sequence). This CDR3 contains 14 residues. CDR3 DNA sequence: TGTGCCAGCAGGGGGGACCCGGCGAGAAATGAGCAGTTCTTC. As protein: CASRGDPARNEQFF.